This T cell receptor (beta chain) is drawn from a study of cytomegalovirus exposure and HLA in healthy donors. Background on the study: Previous work identified around 120 million unique TCR beta sequences from around 200 million T cells. A data release that came early held about 89 million unique TCRs from HLA-typed donors.

With respect to this clone: Its antigen is as yet unknown.

PCR employed 60 Vbeta and 13 Jbeta primers. Clones were sequenced by immunoSEQ multiplex PCR, and TCRdb holds only the in-frame ones, with some missing. This sample's table reports about 46,000 clones. Study-wide results and limits: Based on reports, TCR beta sequences accurately predicted HLA-A and HLA-B alleles for most subjects. As confirmed in vitro, a few CMV-associated chains were specific for CMV antigens.

The CDR3 runs 15 residues. V shed 1 base and J 4 bases; nucleotides not matched to a gene: 5. The germline gives CDR1 SGDLS, CDR2 YYNGEE. This sequence joins TRBV9 and TRBJ1-3; 7 bases align to TRBD1. The sample taken for sequencing was PBMCs. This TCR was recovered from a woman in her forties in good health and CMV-seronegative. CDR3 coding DNA: TGTGCCAGCAGCGTACAACAGGGGCTCGGAAACACCATATATTTT. It yields the protein CASSVQQGLGNTIYF.